Below, one TCR beta chain is given with its context. The repertoire was sequenced with immunoSEQ multiplex PCR; TCRdb's copy has only in-frame clones and lacks some. The data show over 150,000 clones, roughly 84% seen once. V shed 3 bases, J shed 7 bases, and the junction held 6 bases outside the gene matches. Germline CDR1 is KGHSH and CDR2 is LQKENI. The length of the CDR3 is 15 residues. The sample belongs to a study of blood T cell repertoires in COVID-19. The rearrangement joins TRBV18 to TRBJ1-4, with TRBD1 matching 9 bases. Sequencing was performed on peripheral blood. This sequence originates from a woman aged 55-70 years with COVID-19, enrolled during active disease. CDR3 in DNA: TGTGCCAGCTCACCCTCGACAGGGGGTGGTGAAAAACTGTTTTTT. Residues: CASSPSTGGGEKLFF.